This T cell receptor beta chain appears in the sequencing data of a study of blood T cell repertoires in COVID-19. About the study: Acute and convalescent COVID-19 samples came from the United States, Italy and Spain. PBMCs, B-cell-depleted T cells, or T cells were the source of the cDNA or gDNA that made up the material.

The CDR3 spans 11 residues. V was clipped by 3 bases and J by 6 bases; unmatched bases: 0. Germline-derived CDR1 and CDR2 are DFQATT and SNEGSKA (reference sequence). Authors' data handling: Scientists estimated how many nucleated cells there were by amplifying reference gene primers. Produced via immunoSEQ multiplex PCR; TCRdb's table is partial and in-frame only. The D gene and trimming were derived from the DNA, and the V and J assignments and clone size from that table. Of about 120,000 clones listed, less than 90% are singletons. The TCR originated in a man under 40 with acute or convalescent COVID-19. This sequence joins TRBV20-1 and TRBJ1-2, with 8 bases lining up with TRBD1. Sequencing used peripheral blood. The CDR3 DNA reads as TGCAGTGCTAGGACAGGGGATGGCTACACCTTC. Translated, it gives CSARTGDGYTF.